The clone carrying this T cell receptor (beta chain) turned up a few times. What it binds is not known. None of the participants with HIV were treated outside the United States. Assay version v3.0 of immunoSEQ was used, and it was run at survey level. Only in-frame clones appear in the TCRdb table, and some are missing; sequencing was by immunoSEQ multiplex PCR. The sample has some 28,000 clones; roughly 90% are singletons. This entry belongs to a study of long-term antiretroviral therapy in people with HIV. Study-wide points: Transplant-donor-level diversity was not reached after ART, though diversity increased.

CDR3 length: 12 residues. The germline V gene encodes CDR1 LNHDA and CDR2 SQIVND (reference sequence). Trimming shortened V by 1 base and J by 6 bases, and 4 bases separated the two germline ends. The sample was unsorted PBMCs, taken 0.5 years after starting antiretroviral therapy. The chain employs TRBV19 and TRBJ1-5; D not resolved. This TCR derives from a woman aged 18-29 years with HIV. The CDR3 bases are TGTGCCAGTAGTATAGGGGGTCAGCCCCAGCATTTT. Its protein product is CASSIGGQPQHF.